The 3 T cell receptor beta chains given below trace back to one sample, sequenced in a study of OX40 agonist ivuxolimab in advanced cancers. Sequencing was performed with immunoSEQ multiplex PCR; in TCRdb, only in-frame clones are kept and a portion is missing. The data show roughly 100,000 clones, approximately 93% seen once. The sequencing used CD4+ or CD8+ T cells sorted from blood, collected in a trial of the OX40 agonist ivuxolimab. The receptors were gathered from an adult with an advanced solid tumor such as melanoma, head and neck, liver or kidney cancer.

CDR3 amino acids: CASSPRVRASTDTQYF. CDR3 coding DNA: TGTGCCAGCTCACCAAGGGTCCGCGCTAGCACAGATACGCAGTATTTT. The chain is built from TRBV18 and TRBJ2-3; D remains ambiguous. The V gene's germline CDR1 is KGHSH and CDR2 LQKENI. V was shortened by 2 bases and J by 0 bases, with 12 bases between the two germline ends. This CDR3 has 16 amino acids.

V and J are TRBV30 and TRBJ1-6; unclear D gene. The length of the CDR3 is 16 residues. Looked up from germline, CDR1 is GTSNPN and CDR2 is SVGIG (reference sequence). V gave up 0 bases and J gave up 7 bases, with 16 bases separating them. Here the CDR3 DNA reads TGTGCCTGGAGTGTGGGCAGCTACTTTCTCAATTCACCCCTCCACTTT. It specifies CAWSVGSYFLNSPLHF. The full variable domain, its missing parts supplied by reference TRBV30 and TRBJ1-6, is SQTIHQWPATLVQPVGSPLSLECTVEGTSNPNLYWYRQAAGRGLQLLFYSVGIGQISSEVPQNLSASRPQDRQFILSSKKLLLSDSGFYLCAWSVGSYFLNSPLHFGNGTRLTVT.

The chain uses TRBV7-2 and TRBJ1-5, with a tentative D call TRBD1 (6 bases). V was shortened by 3 bases and J by 7 bases, with 19 bases between the two germline ends. This CDR3 has 16 residues. CDR1 and CDR2 (germline): SGHTA, FQGNSA. CDR3 sequence reads: CASSFGGQGSGQPQHF. The DNA of the CDR3 is TGTGCCAGCAGCTTCGGGGGGCAGGGTTCAGGGCAGCCCCAGCATTTT.